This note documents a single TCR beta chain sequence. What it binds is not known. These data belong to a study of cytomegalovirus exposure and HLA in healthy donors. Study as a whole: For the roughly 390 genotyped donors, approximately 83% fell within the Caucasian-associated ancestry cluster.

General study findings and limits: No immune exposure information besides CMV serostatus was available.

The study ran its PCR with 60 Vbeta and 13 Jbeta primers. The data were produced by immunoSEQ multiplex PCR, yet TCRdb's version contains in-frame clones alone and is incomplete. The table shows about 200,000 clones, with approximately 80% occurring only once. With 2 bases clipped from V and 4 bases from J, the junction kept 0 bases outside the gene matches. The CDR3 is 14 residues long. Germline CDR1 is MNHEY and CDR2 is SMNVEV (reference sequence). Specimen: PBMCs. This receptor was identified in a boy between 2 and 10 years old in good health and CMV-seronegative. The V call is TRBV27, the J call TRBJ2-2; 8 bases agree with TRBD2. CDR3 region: CASSLAGGTGELFF. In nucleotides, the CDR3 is TGTGCCAGCAGTTTAGCGGGGGGCACCGGGGAGCTGTTTTTT.